This T cell receptor beta chain derives from a study of blood T cell repertoires in COVID-19. On the study more broadly: From T cells, B-cell-depleted T cells, or PBMCs came the material, which was cDNA or gDNA.

The CDR3 spans 18 residues. Germline CDR1 reads SEHNR; CDR2 reads FQNEAQ (reference sequence). The trim removed 5 bases at V and 1 base at J, leaving 13 bases unmatched. Assay used: immunoSEQ multiplex PCR; TCRdb lists only in-frame clones, some missing. The repertoire holds 410,000 or so clones, around nine tenths seen once, with about 1.6% in the top ten. The sample comprised peripheral blood. The receptor was derived from a woman aged 40-49 years with COVID-19, enrolled during active disease. The chain has TRBV7-9 and TRBJ2-2; TRBD1 matches at 7 bases. Here the CDR3 reads CASSHLGGRSLNTGELFF. For the CDR3, the DNA is TGTGCCAGCAGCCATCTAGGGGGCAGGAGTTTGAACACCGGGGAGCTGTTTTTT. Filled out from reference TRBV7-9 and TRBJ2-2, the complete variable domain reads DTGVSQNPRHKITKRGQNVTFRCDPISEHNRLYWYRQTLGQGPEFLTYFQNEAQLEKSRLLSDRFSAERPKGSFSTLEIQRTEQGDSAMYLCASSHLGGRSLNTGELFFGEGSRLTVL.